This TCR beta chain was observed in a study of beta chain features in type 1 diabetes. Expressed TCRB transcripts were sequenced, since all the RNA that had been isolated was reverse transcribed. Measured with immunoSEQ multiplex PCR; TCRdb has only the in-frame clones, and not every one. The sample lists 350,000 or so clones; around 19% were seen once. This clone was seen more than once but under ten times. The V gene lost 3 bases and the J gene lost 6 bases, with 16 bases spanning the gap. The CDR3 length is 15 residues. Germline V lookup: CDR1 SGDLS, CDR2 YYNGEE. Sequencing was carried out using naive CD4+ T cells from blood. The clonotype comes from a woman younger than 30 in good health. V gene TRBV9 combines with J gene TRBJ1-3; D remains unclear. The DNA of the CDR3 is TGTGCCAGCAGCGCTTCATTGCGACTAAAAAACACCATATATTTT. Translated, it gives CASSASLRLKNTIYF. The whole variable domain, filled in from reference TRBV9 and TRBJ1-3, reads DSGVTQTPKHLITATGQRVTLRCSPRSGDLSVYWYQQSLDQGLQFLIQYYNGEERAKGNILERFSAQQFPDLHSELNLSSLELGDSALYFCASSASLRLKNTIYFGEGSWLTVV.